The TCR beta chain under discussion was sequenced for a study of blood T cell repertoires in COVID-19. With V trimmed by 2 bases and J by 4 bases, 2 bases remained unmatched. CDR1 and CDR2 from the germline V gene are SEHNR and FQNEAQ (reference sequence). This CDR3 spans 14 amino acids. Sequencing used immunoSEQ multiplex PCR; TCRdb keeps in-frame clones, though not all of them. The sample includes around 80,000 clones, over 75% seen only once; the top ten take roughly 0.73%. Material: peripheral blood. This sequence joins TRBV7-9 and TRBJ2-7; 10 positions match TRBD2. This clonotype originated in a woman at least 80 years old with acute or convalescent COVID-19. The CDR3 is CASSLRSGRYEQYF. The CDR3 DNA reads TGTGCCAGCAGCTTACGTAGCGGGAGGTACGAGCAGTACTTC.